A selection of T cell receptor beta chains follows, all from one sample in a study of beta chain features in type 1 diabetes. Clones were read by immunoSEQ multiplex PCR, and TCRdb kept only the in-frame ones, dropping some. This sample has 120,000 to 150,000 clones, with around 51% found just once. The sequenced sample consisted of Tregs from blood. All receptors come from a man aged 18-30 years in good health. CDR3s include the opening cysteine and the closing phenylalanine or tryptophan. D genes are given only for firm matches. Not all rows give a size; the values are once, few, many and, for expanded clones, a class.

v_gene	j_gene	d_gene	abundance	CDR3aa	CDR3nt
TRBV29-1	TRBJ1-2	-	-	CSVDRDGYTF	TGCAGCGTTGACCGGGATGGCTACACCTTC
TRBV7-9	TRBJ2-4	TRBD2	few	CASSEGEEEGGDIQYF	TGTGCCAGCAGCGAAGGTGAAGAAGAGGGAGGGGACATTCAGTACTTC
TRBV28	TRBJ1-1	-	-	CAAGQLNTEAFF	TGTGCCGCCGGACAGCTGAACACTGAAGCTTTCTTT
TRBV2	TRBJ2-2	-	-	CASTPYRVGHGELFF	TGTGCCAGCACCCCCTACAGGGTGGGTCACGGGGAGCTGTTTTTT
TRBV19	TRBJ2-7	TRBD1	-	CASSPRQGAYEQYF	TGTGCCAGTAGTCCACGACAGGGGGCCTACGAGCAGTACTTC
TRBV5-1	TRBJ2-1	TRBD1	-	CASSTGGITYNEQFF	TGCGCCAGCAGTACAGGGGGCATCACCTACAATGAGCAGTTCTTC
TRBV9	TRBJ2-5	-	-	CASSVEAGWGTQYF	TGTGCCAGCAGCGTAGAGGCAGGGTGGGGGACCCAGTACTTC
TRBV4-3	TRBJ1-2	TRBD1	once	CASSQGWVNRGSANYGYTF	TGCGCCAGCAGCCAAGGGTGGGTGAACAGGGGTTCAGCTAACTATGGCTACACCTTC
TRBV30	TRBJ1-4	TRBD1	-	CACRQGPNEKLFF	TGTGCCTGCAGACAGGGGCCTAATGAAAAACTGTTTTTT
TRBV2	TRBJ2-5	TRBD2	once	CASYVRGEETQYF	TGTGCCAGCTACGTTCGGGGGGAAGAGACCCAGTACTTC
TRBV5-1	TRBJ2-1	TRBD2	few	CASSRRSGSSYNEQFF	TGCGCCAGCAGCCGAAGGAGCGGGAGCTCCTACAATGAGCAGTTCTTC
TRBV18	TRBJ2-7	-	-	CASSPPTGTYEQYF	TGTGCCAGCTCACCACCGACAGGGACTTACGAGCAGTACTTC
TRBV30	TRBJ1-2	TRBD1	few	CAWSVGDRGTDGYTF	TGTGCCTGGAGTGTAGGGGACAGGGGAACGGATGGCTACACCTTC
TRBV4-1	TRBJ2-1	-	-	CASSQGVLRIRGKDSYNEQFF	TGCGCCAGCAGCCAAGGAGTCTTGAGGATTCGGGGTAAAGACTCCTACAATGAGCAGTTCTTC
TRBV19	TRBJ2-7	TRBD2	-	CASRASGSWGYEQYF	TGTGCCAGTCGGGCTAGCGGGAGTTGGGGATACGAGCAGTACTTC
TRBV18	TRBJ1-1	-	few	CASSPPSRTEAFF	TGTGCCAGCTCACCACCTTCGAGGACTGAAGCTTTCTTT
TRBV5-4	TRBJ2-1	TRBD1	few	CASSWWTGNEQFF	TGTGCCAGCAGCTGGTGGACAGGGAATGAGCAGTTCTTC
TRBV7-2	TRBJ1-2	TRBD1	-	CASSRWGLRDRGNDGYTF	TGTGCCAGCAGCCGATGGGGTCTTAGGGACAGGGGGAACGATGGCTACACCTTC
TRBV5-1	TRBJ2-1	TRBD1	-	CASSLAGDSYNEQFF	TGCGCCAGCAGCTTGGCCGGGGACAGCTACAATGAGCAGTTCTTC
TRBV5-1	TRBJ1-2	-	-	CASSDRVGYGYTF	TGCGCCAGCAGCGACCGGGTCGGCTATGGCTACACCTTC
TRBV6-6	TRBJ1-1	TRBD1	few	CASSRQGETEAFF	TGTGCCAGCAGCCGACAGGGAGAGACTGAAGCTTTCTTT
TRBV5-1	TRBJ1-2	TRBD1	-	CASSADASGGARGYTF	TGCGCCAGCAGCGCAGATGCCTCAGGGGGCGCCAGGGGCTACACCTTC
TRBV5-6	TRBJ2-7	TRBD1	-	CASSWAGQGSYEQYF	TGTGCCAGCAGCTGGGCAGGACAGGGGTCCTACGAGCAGTACTTC
TRBV5-1	TRBJ2-5	TRBD2	few	CASSGFPGTTLQETQYF	TGCGCCAGCAGCGGTTTCCCCGGGACTACACTCCAAGAGACCCAGTACTTC